The sequence of this T cell receptor (beta chain) was determined in a study of brain T cells in children with intractable seizures. In the case of this clone: Its antigen is currently unknown.

Generated by immunoSEQ multiplex PCR, the TCRdb table keeps only in-frame clones and is missing some. The sample shows about 350,000 clones, 93% of them seen only once. Study-wide results and caveats: Viral specificity was inferred only from CDR3 similarity; HCMV serostatus was unknown.

Time point noted: blood from clinic visit 5 months post-surgery; TSC patient then seizure free. This receptor was identified in a boy under two years old with tuberous sclerosis and intractable seizures. Source: peripheral blood, taken about 5 months after surgery.

The CDR3, as DNA: TGTGCCAGCAGTTCCCCCCGATCCTCCTACAATGAGCAGTTCTTC. Translated, it gives CASSSPRSSYNEQFF. The chain has TRBV28 and TRBJ2-1, with D uncertain. With 4 bases removed from V and 0 bases from J, the gap between germline ends came to 10 bases. The CDR3 runs to 15 residues. The germline gives CDR1 MDHEN, CDR2 SYDVKM.